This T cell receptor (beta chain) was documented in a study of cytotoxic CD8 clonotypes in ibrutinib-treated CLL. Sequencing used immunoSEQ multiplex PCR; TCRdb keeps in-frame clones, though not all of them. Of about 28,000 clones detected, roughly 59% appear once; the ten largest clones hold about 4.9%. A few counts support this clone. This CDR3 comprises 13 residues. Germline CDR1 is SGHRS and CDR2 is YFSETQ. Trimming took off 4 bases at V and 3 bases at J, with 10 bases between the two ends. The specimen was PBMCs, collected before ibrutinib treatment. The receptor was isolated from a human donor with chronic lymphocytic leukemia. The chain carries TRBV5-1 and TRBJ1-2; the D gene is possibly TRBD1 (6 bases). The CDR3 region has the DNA TGCGCCAGCAGCGAGGACAGTCACTATGGCTACACCTTC. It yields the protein CASSEDSHYGYTF. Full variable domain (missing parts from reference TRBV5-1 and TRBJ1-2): KAGVTQTPRYLIKTRGQQVTLSCSPISGHRSVSWYQQTPGQGLQFLFEYFSETQRNKGNFPGRFSGRQFSNSRSEMNVSTLELGDSALYLCASSEDSHYGYTFGSGTRLTVV.